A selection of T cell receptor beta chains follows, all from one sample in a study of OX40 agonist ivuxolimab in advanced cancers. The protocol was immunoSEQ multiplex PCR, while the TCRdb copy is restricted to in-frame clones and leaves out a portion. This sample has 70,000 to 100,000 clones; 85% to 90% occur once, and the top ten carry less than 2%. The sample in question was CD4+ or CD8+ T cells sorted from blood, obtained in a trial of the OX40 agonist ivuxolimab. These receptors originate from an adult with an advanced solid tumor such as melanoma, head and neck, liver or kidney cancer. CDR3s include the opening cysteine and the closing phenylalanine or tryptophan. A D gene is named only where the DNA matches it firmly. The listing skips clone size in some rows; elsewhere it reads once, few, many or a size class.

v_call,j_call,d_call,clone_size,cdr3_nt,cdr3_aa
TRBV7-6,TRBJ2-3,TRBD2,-,TGTGCCAGCAGCTCCCGGGCGGGAGTTGCAGATACGCAGTATTTT,CASSSRAGVADTQYF
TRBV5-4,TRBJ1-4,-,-,TGTGCCAGCAGCTTAGGTCGGATTAATGAAAAACTGTTTTTT,CASSLGRINEKLFF
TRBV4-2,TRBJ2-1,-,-,TGTGCCAGCAGCCGAGACCGGGACTTCAGAGCGGGCAAGACGACATACAATGAGCAGTTCTTC,CASSRDRDFRAGKTTYNEQFF
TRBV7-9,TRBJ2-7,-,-,TGTGCCAGCAGCTTAGCGGGAGCCCCCAACGAGCAGTACTTC,CASSLAGAPNEQYF
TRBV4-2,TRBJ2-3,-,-,TGTGCCAGCAGCCACGCCTCTAGCAAGGGCACAGATACGCAGTATTTT,CASSHASSKGTDTQYF
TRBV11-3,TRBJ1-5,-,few,TGTGCCAGCAGCTTATCGAGCAATCAGCCCCAGCATTTT,CASSLSSNQPQHF
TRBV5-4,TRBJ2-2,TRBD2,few,TGTGCCAGCAGCTTGGGCGGGAGCAAGAACACCGGGGAGCTGTTTTTT,CASSLGGSKNTGELFF
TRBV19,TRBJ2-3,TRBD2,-,TGTGCCACCCAAACTAGCGGGAGCACAGATACGCAGTATTTT,CATQTSGSTDTQYF
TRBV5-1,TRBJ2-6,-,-,TGCGCCAGCAGCTTGATCTCAGCTGGGGCCAACGTCCTGACTTTC,CASSLISAGANVLTF
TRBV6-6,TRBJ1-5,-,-,TGTGCCAGCCGGGGCGGGGGAGGTCAGCCCCAGCATTTT,CASRGGGGQPQHF
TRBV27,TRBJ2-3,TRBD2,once,TGTGCCAGCAGTTTATCCCTAGCGGGCTTCACAGATACGCAGTATTTT,CASSLSLAGFTDTQYF
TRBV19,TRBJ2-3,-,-,TGTGCCAGTAGTATACACCCAGATACGCAGTATTTT,CASSIHPDTQYF
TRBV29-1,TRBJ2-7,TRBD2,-,TGCAGCGCTGCTGAGCGGGAATCGGGGGAGCAGTACTTC,CSAAERESGEQYF
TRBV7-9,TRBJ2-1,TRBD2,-,TGTGCCAGCAGCGTGGGGGCTAGCGGGAGGGCCGGCAATGAGCAGTTCTTC,CASSVGASGRAGNEQFF
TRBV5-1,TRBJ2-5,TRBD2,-,TGCGCCAGCAGACTAGCGGGGGGCGGGGAGACCCAGTACTTC,CASRLAGGGETQYF
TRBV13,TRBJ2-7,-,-,TGTGCCAGCAGCTCAGACTCGGAGCAGTACTTC,CASSSDSEQYF
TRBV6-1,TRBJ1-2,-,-,TGTGCCAGCAGTCTTGAGGGAACTAACTATGGCTACACCTTC,CASSLEGTNYGYTF
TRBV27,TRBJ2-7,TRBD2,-,TGTGCCAGCAGTTTAGAGCGGGGGAGTTACGAGCAGTACTTC,CASSLERGSYEQYF
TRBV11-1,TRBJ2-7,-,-,TGTGCCAGCAGCTTAGACAGGGGAGGAGGCGAGCAGTACTTC,CASSLDRGGGEQYF
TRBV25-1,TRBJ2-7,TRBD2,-,TGTGCCAGCAGTCAAATAGCGGGAGGGCCTTCCGAGCAGTACTTC,CASSQIAGGPSEQYF
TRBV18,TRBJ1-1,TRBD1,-,TGTGCCAGCTCACCAGGACAGGCGGGCACTGAAGCTTTCTTT,CASSPGQAGTEAFF
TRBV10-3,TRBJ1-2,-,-,TGTGCCATCAGTGATGAAAGAGTGGGGGGCTATGGCTACACCTTC,CAISDERVGGYGYTF
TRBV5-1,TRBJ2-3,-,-,TGCGCCAGCAGCTTGGCCCGGGACGGAATCACAGATACGCAGTATTTT,CASSLARDGITDTQYF
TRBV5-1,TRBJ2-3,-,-,TGCGCCAGCAGCCCAGGACCCACGAGCGCAGATACGCAGTATTTT,CASSPGPTSADTQYF
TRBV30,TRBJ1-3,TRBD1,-,TGTGCCTGGAGTTCCAGGGGGCTGACTGGAAACACCATATATTTT,CAWSSRGLTGNTIYF
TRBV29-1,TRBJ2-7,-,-,TGCAGCGTTCGAATAGGGGGGAGCTCCTACGAGCAGTACTTC,CSVRIGGSSYEQYF
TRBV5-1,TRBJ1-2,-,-,TGCGCCAGCAGCAACCCGGAGGGAACCAACTATGGCTACACCTTC,CASSNPEGTNYGYTF
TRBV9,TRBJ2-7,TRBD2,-,TGTGCCAGCAACCGAGCGGGAGAAGTCTACGAGCAGTACTTC,CASNRAGEVYEQYF
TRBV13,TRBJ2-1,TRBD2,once,TGTGCCAGCAGCTTATCTATATATATCGCGCTAAGGACTAGCGGGAGTGAGGAGCAGTTCTTC,CASSLSIYIALRTSGSEEQFF
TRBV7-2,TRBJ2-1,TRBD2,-,TGTGCCAGCAGCTTAGTTGCTAGCGGGAGGGCGGGGGCGTTCTTC,CASSLVASGRAGAFF
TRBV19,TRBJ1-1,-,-,TGTGCCAGTAACTCAGCCTTCACAGGCCGAGGAGCTTTCTTT,CASNSAFTGRGAFF
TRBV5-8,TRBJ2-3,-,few,TGTGCCAGCAGCTTGGGCGAAATCGGAGATACGCAGTATTTT,CASSLGEIGDTQYF
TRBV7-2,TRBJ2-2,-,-,TGTGCCAGCAGCGCCTCCCGGGGTACCGGGGAGCTGTTTTTT,CASSASRGTGELFF
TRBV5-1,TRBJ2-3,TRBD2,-,TGCGCCAGCAGCTTGGGGGCCATAGCGGGAAGCACAGATACGCAGTATTTT,CASSLGAIAGSTDTQYF
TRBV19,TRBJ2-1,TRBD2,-,TGTGCCAGTAGTAAAGGCGGGAGCTCCAATGAGCAGTTCTTC,CASSKGGSSNEQFF
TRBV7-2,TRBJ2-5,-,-,TGTGCCAGCAGCTTAGAAGGGACACGACAAGAGACCCAGTACTTC,CASSLEGTRQETQYF
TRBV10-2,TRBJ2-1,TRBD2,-,TGCGCCAGCAGCTCACTAGCGGGGAGCAATGAGCAGTTCTTC,CASSSLAGSNEQFF
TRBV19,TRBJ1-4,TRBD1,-,TGTGCCAGTAGTATTGGGACAGCCGAAAATGAAAAACTGTTTTTT,CASSIGTAENEKLFF
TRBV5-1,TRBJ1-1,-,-,TGCGCCAGCAGCTTGGACGGTGGAGCTCTCGAAGCTTTCTTT,CASSLDGGALEAFF
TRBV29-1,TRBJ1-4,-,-,TGCAGCGTCCGTACAGGGATGGATAATGAAAAACTGTTTTTT,CSVRTGMDNEKLFF
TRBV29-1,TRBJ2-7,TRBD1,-,TGCAGCGTTGCCAGGGGGACCTACGAGCAGTACTTC,CSVARGTYEQYF
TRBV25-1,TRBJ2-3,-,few,TGTGCCAGCAGTGAACCGGGCGCGAAGGGTACGCAGTATTTT,CASSEPGAKGTQYF
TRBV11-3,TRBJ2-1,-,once,TGTGCCAGCAGCCCGCCACAGGGTGCCTACAATGAGCAGTTCTTC,CASSPPQGAYNEQFF
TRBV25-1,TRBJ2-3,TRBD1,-,TGTGCCAGCAGTGTGACAGGGACAGATACGCAGTATTTT,CASSVTGTDTQYF
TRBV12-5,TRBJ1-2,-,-,TGTGCTAGTGGTTTTTCGCGGGGGCCCGGCTACACCTTC,CASGFSRGPGYTF
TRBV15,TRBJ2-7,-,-,TGTGCCACCAGCAGAGATATGGGGGCGTACTACGAGCAGTACTTC,CATSRDMGAYYEQYF
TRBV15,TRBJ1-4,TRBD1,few,TGTGCCACCAGCAGAGTACAGGGGGTGTATGAAAAACTGTTTTTT,CATSRVQGVYEKLFF
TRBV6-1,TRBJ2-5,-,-,TGTGCCAGCACGGGGACTTTTGAGACCCAGTACTTC,CASTGTFETQYF
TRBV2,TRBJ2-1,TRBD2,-,TGTGCCAGCAGTGTATCGGGGGAGGGGTACAATGAGCAGTTCTTC,CASSVSGEGYNEQFF
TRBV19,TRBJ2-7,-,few,TGTGCCAGTAGTGGGGGGCAGGGTGAAAGCTCCTACGAGCAGTACTTC,CASSGGQGESSYEQYF
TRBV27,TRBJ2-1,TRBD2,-,TGTGCCAGCAGTCTACGAGGGGCGGGAGCATTGGGTGAGCAGTTCTTC,CASSLRGAGALGEQFF
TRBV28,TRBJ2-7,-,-,TGTGCCAGCAAGAACGGAGACTACGAGCAGTACTTC,CASKNGDYEQYF
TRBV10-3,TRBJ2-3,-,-,TGTGCCATCAAACAGGAGGGGGCCTTCACAGATACGCAGTATTTT,CAIKQEGAFTDTQYF
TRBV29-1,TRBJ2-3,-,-,TGCAGCACCGCGATCCTCAGCACAGATACGCAGTATTTT,CSTAILSTDTQYF